This TCR beta chain was captured by sequencing in a study of OX40 agonist ivuxolimab in advanced cancers. Sequencing was performed with immunoSEQ multiplex PCR; in TCRdb, only in-frame clones are kept and a portion is missing. In the table there are just under 60,000 clones, 91% of which are singletons. With regard to this clone: Its antigen is still unknown.

Points from the study as a whole: Those patients achieving a partial response at 0.1-3.0 mg/kg showed among the lowest clonal expansion.

CDR3 size: 14 residues. Germline V gives CDR1 KGHSH, CDR2 LQKENI. Trimming stripped 3 bases from V and 4 bases from J, with 12 bases between. The sequenced sample was CD4+ or CD8+ T cells sorted from blood, obtained in a trial of the OX40 agonist ivuxolimab. V gene TRBV18 combines with J gene TRBJ1-1; tentatively, D is TRBD1 (6 bases). This sequence originates from an adult with an advanced solid tumor such as melanoma, head and neck, liver or kidney cancer. The CDR3 loop is CASSPEQGSTEAFF. CDR3 nucleotides: TGTGCCAGCTCACCCGAACAGGGATCCACTGAAGCTTTCTTT.